This note documents a single T cell receptor beta chain sequence. The germline V gene encodes CDR1 SGHRS and CDR2 YFSETQ. Trimming stripped 5 bases from V and 0 bases from J, with 12 bases between. This CDR3 has 15 residues. Assay used: immunoSEQ multiplex PCR; TCRdb lists only in-frame clones, some missing. This table holds 40,000 to 60,000 clones, approximately 95% found once. These data come from a study of T cell changes during pregnancy in multiple sclerosis. The receptor's source is a female donor with multiple sclerosis, enrolled in a pregnancy study. V usage is TRBV5-1 and J usage is TRBJ2-1, with a possible D match to TRBD2 (6 bases). The material sequenced was CD4+ T cells from peripheral blood mononuclear cells, taken in the third trimester of pregnancy. CDR3 nucleotides: TGCGCCAGCAGGGGCGCGGGGAACTCCTACAATGAGCAGTTCTTC. This gives the protein CASRGAGNSYNEQFF.